The following is a TCR beta chain sequence with its context. What it binds is not known. Based on CD45RO/CCR7/CD25/CD127/CD95/CD27, CD4+ regulatory, stem cell-like memory, naive and central memory cells were sorted. This entry is derived from a study of beta chain features in type 1 diabetes. Looking at the study overall: Healthy donors and patients had similar age, gender and cell yields. Whole-study findings and limits: A moderate, significant TCRB CDR3 shortening appeared in type 1 diabetes across four CD4+ subsets.

Since all of the isolated RNA was reverse transcribed, expressed TCRB transcripts were what got sequenced. The protocol was immunoSEQ multiplex PCR, while the TCRdb copy is restricted to in-frame clones and leaves out a portion. The sample includes around 290,000 clones, 7% to 9% of them seen just once. Germline V CDR1 and CDR2: SGHRS, YFSETQ. V dropped 0 bases and J dropped 8 bases, with 11 bases sitting between them. The CDR3 covers 13 residues. The sequenced sample was central memory CD4+ T cells from blood. The chain is built from TRBV5-1 and TRBJ1-1, with D perhaps TRBD1 (5 bases). This receptor was obtained from a woman aged 18-30 years in good health. CDR3 residues: CASSLAGAGEAFF. The CDR3 region has the DNA TGCGCCAGCAGCTTGGCCGGGGCAGGGGAAGCTTTCTTT.